A selection of T cell receptor beta chains follows, all from one sample in a study of T cell responses to AZD1222 COVID-19 vaccine. Assay: immunoSEQ multiplex PCR; the TCRdb copy retains only in-frame clones and omits some. The sample consists of tens of thousands of clones, approximately 81% of them appearing once. Sequencing was performed on peripheral blood, taken on day 0 of AZD1222 vaccination. These TCRs come from an adult in good health. CDR3s include the opening cysteine and the closing phenylalanine or tryptophan. Each record gives: V gene, D gene, J gene, clone size, CDR3 DNA, CDR3 protein. D genes are given only for firm matches. Clone size, where shown, is once, few, many, or a class for clones that have expanded.

V gene: TRBV7-8; D gene: TRBD1; J gene: TRBJ1-5; clone size: once; CDR3 DNA: TGTGCCAGCAGCTTAGGGACAGGGACGGGGGGCAATCAGCCCCAGCATTTT; CDR3 protein: CASSLGTGTGGNQPQHF
V gene: TRBV9; D gene: -; J gene: TRBJ1-1; clone size: -; CDR3 DNA: TGTGCCAGCAGCTCACACAGCCTGAACACTGAAGCTTTCTTT; CDR3 protein: CASSSHSLNTEAFF
V gene: TRBV2; D gene: TRBD1; J gene: TRBJ1-4; clone size: -; CDR3 DNA: TGTGCCAGCAGTGAGGAGGGGGCGAAAGAAGGAAAACTGTTTTTT; CDR3 protein: CASSEEGAKEGKLFF
V gene: TRBV28; D gene: -; J gene: TRBJ1-2; clone size: -; CDR3 DNA: TGTGCCAGCAGAAGACAGATCTATGGCTACACCTTC; CDR3 protein: CASRRQIYGYTF
V gene: TRBV6-2/TRBV6-3; D gene: -; J gene: TRBJ1-5; clone size: -; CDR3 DNA: TGTGCCAGCAGTGGGACCGCTAACCGGGTGCCCCAGCATTTT; CDR3 protein: CASSGTANRVPQHF
V gene: TRBV21-1; D gene: -; J gene: TRBJ1-2; clone size: -; CDR3 DNA: TGTCCCAAGCGGGGGGATAACTATGGCTACACCTTC; CDR3 protein: CPKRGDNYGYTF
V gene: TRBV7-7; D gene: -; J gene: TRBJ2-5; clone size: -; CDR3 DNA: TGTGCTAGCAGCTCCGGGTCCCTAGGGGAGACCCAGTACTTC; CDR3 protein: CASSSGSLGETQYF
V gene: TRBV4-2; D gene: TRBD1; J gene: TRBJ2-1; clone size: -; CDR3 DNA: TGTGCCAGCAGCCAAGGGACAGGGGCTTACAATGAGCAGTTCTTC; CDR3 protein: CASSQGTGAYNEQFF
V gene: TRBV5-1; D gene: -; J gene: TRBJ2-1; clone size: -; CDR3 DNA: TGCGCCAGCAGCTTAGGGGGTTACCGAATAGGTGAGCAGTTCTTC; CDR3 protein: CASSLGGYRIGEQFF
V gene: TRBV10-3; D gene: -; J gene: TRBJ1-4; clone size: -; CDR3 DNA: TGTGCCATCAGTGAGGGAGTTGATGAAAAACTGTTTTTT; CDR3 protein: CAISEGVDEKLFF
V gene: TRBV9; D gene: TRBD1; J gene: TRBJ1-5; clone size: -; CDR3 DNA: TGTGCCAGCAGCCTACAGGGGAATCAGCCCCAGCATTTT; CDR3 protein: CASSLQGNQPQHF
V gene: TRBV7-3; D gene: -; J gene: TRBJ1-6; clone size: -; CDR3 DNA: TGTGCCAGCAGCTTACGGGACTCCTATAATTCACCCCTCCACTTT; CDR3 protein: CASSLRDSYNSPLHF
V gene: TRBV7-2; D gene: TRBD1; J gene: TRBJ1-1; clone size: few; CDR3 DNA: TGTGCCAGCAGCTTTTCAGGGGGTGACACTGAAGCTTTCTTT; CDR3 protein: CASSFSGGDTEAFF
V gene: TRBV7-3; D gene: TRBD2; J gene: TRBJ2-1; clone size: -; CDR3 DNA: TGTGCCAGCAGCTTGACTAGCGGGGGTTACAATGAGCAGTTCTTC; CDR3 protein: CASSLTSGGYNEQFF
V gene: TRBV5-5; D gene: -; J gene: TRBJ1-1; clone size: -; CDR3 DNA: TGTGCCAGCAGCTTGGCCACAGGGACCACTGAAGCTTTCTTT; CDR3 protein: CASSLATGTTEAFF
V gene: TRBV9; D gene: -; J gene: TRBJ1-3; clone size: -; CDR3 DNA: TGTGCCAGCAGCGTAGTCGGTCAGAGCTCTGGAAACACCATATATTTT; CDR3 protein: CASSVVGQSSGNTIYF
V gene: TRBV3-1/TRBV3-2; D gene: TRBD1; J gene: TRBJ2-7; clone size: -; CDR3 DNA: TGTGCCAGCAGCCAAGCGAGGGGGCGGCCTGACTCCTACGAGCAGTACTTC; CDR3 protein: CASSQARGRPDSYEQYF
V gene: TRBV18; D gene: -; J gene: TRBJ1-2; clone size: -; CDR3 DNA: TGTGCCAGCTCACCGGGCGCGGCTAACTATGGCTACACCTTC; CDR3 protein: CASSPGAANYGYTF
V gene: TRBV5-8; D gene: TRBD2; J gene: TRBJ2-7; clone size: -; CDR3 DNA: TGTGCCAGCAGCACGGGACTAGGCCGCGAGCAGTACTTC; CDR3 protein: CASSTGLGREQYF
V gene: TRBV18; D gene: -; J gene: TRBJ2-1; clone size: -; CDR3 DNA: TGTGCCAGCTCACCAGGACTAGGGGGGTACAATGAGCAGTTCTTC; CDR3 protein: CASSPGLGGYNEQFF
V gene: TRBV7-9; D gene: -; J gene: TRBJ2-7; clone size: -; CDR3 DNA: TGTGCCAGCAGCCCCCGGAGTGGCCCCATCTACGAGCAGTACTTC; CDR3 protein: CASSPRSGPIYEQYF
V gene: TRBV5-3; D gene: -; J gene: TRBJ2-7; clone size: -; CDR3 DNA: TGTGCCAGAAGCTTTCCCCCGGAGGGGCACTCCTACGAGCAGTACTTC; CDR3 protein: CARSFPPEGHSYEQYF
V gene: TRBV28; D gene: TRBD1; J gene: TRBJ2-7; clone size: -; CDR3 DNA: TGTGCCAGCAGCCTCCTCGGACAGGGGATTGACGAGCAGTACTTC; CDR3 protein: CASSLLGQGIDEQYF
V gene: TRBV19; D gene: -; J gene: TRBJ2-3; clone size: -; CDR3 DNA: TGTGCCAGTAGGCTGGACACAGGGCCGGGCACAGATACGCAGTATTTT; CDR3 protein: CASRLDTGPGTDTQYF
V gene: TRBV7-2; D gene: TRBD2; J gene: TRBJ2-2; clone size: -; CDR3 DNA: TGTGCCAGCAGCTTAAGGGCTAGCGGGGGGGCGAGCACCGGGGAGCTGTTTTTT; CDR3 protein: CASSLRASGGASTGELFF
V gene: TRBV7-9; D gene: -; J gene: TRBJ1-1; clone size: -; CDR3 DNA: TGTGCCAGCAGCTTAGAGGGAGGGAGGACTGAAGCTTTCTTT; CDR3 protein: CASSLEGGRTEAFF
V gene: TRBV9; D gene: -; J gene: TRBJ1-2; clone size: -; CDR3 DNA: TGTGCCAGCAGCGAGGGAACAGGCCTCTATGGCTACACCTTC; CDR3 protein: CASSEGTGLYGYTF
V gene: TRBV7-3; D gene: -; J gene: TRBJ1-5; clone size: -; CDR3 DNA: TGTGCCAGCAGGTACGCGGGGGGCGATCAGCCCCAGCATTTT; CDR3 protein: CASRYAGGDQPQHF
V gene: TRBV4-2; D gene: -; J gene: TRBJ1-1; clone size: few; CDR3 DNA: TGTGCCAGCAGCTCTATCGGGGGCAGGAGTAACACTGAAGCTTTCTTT; CDR3 protein: CASSSIGGRSNTEAFF
V gene: TRBV4-2; D gene: TRBD2; J gene: TRBJ2-3; clone size: few; CDR3 DNA: TGTGCCAGCAGCCCTGGGGGTCGGGGGGACCCCACAGATACGCAGTATTTT; CDR3 protein: CASSPGGRGDPTDTQYF
V gene: TRBV27; D gene: TRBD1; J gene: TRBJ2-7; clone size: few; CDR3 DNA: TGTGCCAGCAGTCTAGGGACAGGGGGTTCCTACGAGCAGTACTTC; CDR3 protein: CASSLGTGGSYEQYF
V gene: TRBV7-2; D gene: -; J gene: TRBJ1-1; clone size: -; CDR3 DNA: TGTGCCAGCAGCTTTACGGGGGGCACTGAAGCTTTCTTT; CDR3 protein: CASSFTGGTEAFF
V gene: TRBV6-5; D gene: -; J gene: TRBJ1-4; clone size: -; CDR3 DNA: TGTGCCAGCAGGGGGCCGGGACAAAGGGAAAAACTGTTTTTT; CDR3 protein: CASRGPGQREKLFF
V gene: TRBV4-3; D gene: -; J gene: TRBJ2-2; clone size: -; CDR3 DNA: TGCGCCAGCAGCCTCGGGCCGAACACCGGGGAGCTGTTTTTT; CDR3 protein: CASSLGPNTGELFF
V gene: TRBV4-1; D gene: TRBD2; J gene: TRBJ2-7; clone size: -; CDR3 DNA: TGCGCCAGCAGCCCCGCGGGGGGGTTCATTATGTACGAGCAGTACTTC; CDR3 protein: CASSPAGGFIMYEQYF